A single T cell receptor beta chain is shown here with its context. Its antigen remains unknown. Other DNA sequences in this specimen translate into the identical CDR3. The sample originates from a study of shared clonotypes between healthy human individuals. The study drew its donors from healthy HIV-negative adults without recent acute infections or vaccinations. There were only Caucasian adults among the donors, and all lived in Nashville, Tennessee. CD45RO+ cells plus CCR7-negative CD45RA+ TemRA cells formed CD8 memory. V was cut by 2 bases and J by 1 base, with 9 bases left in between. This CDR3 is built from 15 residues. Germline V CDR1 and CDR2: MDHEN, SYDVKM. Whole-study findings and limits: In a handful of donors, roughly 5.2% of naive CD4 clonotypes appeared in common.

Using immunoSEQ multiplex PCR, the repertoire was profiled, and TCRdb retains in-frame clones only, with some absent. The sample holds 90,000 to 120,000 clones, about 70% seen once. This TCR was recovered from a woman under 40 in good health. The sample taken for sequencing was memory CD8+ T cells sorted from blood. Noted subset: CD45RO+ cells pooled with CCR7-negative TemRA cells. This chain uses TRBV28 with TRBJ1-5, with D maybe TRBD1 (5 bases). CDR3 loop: CASSLRQGSNQPQHF. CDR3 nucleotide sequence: TGTGCCAGCAGTTTACGGCAGGGCAGCAATCAGCCCCAGCATTTT.